The 17 T cell receptor beta chains listed next were all sequenced from one sample in a study of PD-L1 blockade in urothelial cancer. The method was immunoSEQ multiplex PCR; TCRdb's version includes in-frame clones alone and lacks a portion of them. The sample contains about 71,000 clones, approximately 91% of which appear only once. The specimen comprised PBMCs, sampled around atezolizumab (anti-PD-L1) treatment. The receptor source for this set is a man in his fifties or sixties with urothelial cancer.

This clone has at least ten counts. V and J are TRBV2 and TRBJ2-4; the D gene is possibly TRBD1 (6 bases). The germline V and J ends were trimmed by 6 bases and 3 bases, with 18 bases remaining between them. The V gene's germline CDR1 is SNHLY and CDR2 FYNNEI. The CDR3 has 16 residues. CDR3 DNA: TGTGCCAGCAGCGCAGGGGCGCCCGAGCTCAAAAACATTCAGTACTTC. This translates into CASSAGAPELKNIQYF.

The genes are TRBV19 and TRBJ1-5; D ambiguous. This CDR3 region has 16 residues. The germline V gene has CDR1 LNHDA and CDR2 SQIVND (reference sequence). V was cut by 4 bases and J by 0 bases, with 13 bases left in between. The DNA of the CDR3 is TGTGCCAGTAGTACTGAACTGTTGAGTAGCAATCAGCCCCAGCATTTT. This translates into CASSTELLSSNQPQHF. The full variable domain, with the rest looked up from reference TRBV19 and TRBJ1-5, is DGGITQSPKYLFRKEGQNVTLSCEQNLNHDAMYWYRQDPGQGLRLIYYSQIVNDFQKGDIAEGYSVSREKKESFPLTVTSAQKNPTAFYLCASSTELLSSNQPQHFGDGTRLSIL.

The chain recombines TRBV7-2 with TRBJ2-7, with D unresolved. CDR1 is SGHTA and CDR2 is FQGNSA in the germline V gene. The CDR3 spans 14 residues. V lost 1 base and J 2 bases, leaving 9 bases between the germline ends. CDR3 protein: CASSLESVTYEQYF. CDR3 bases: TGTGCCAGCAGCTTAGAGAGTGTAACCTACGAGCAGTACTTC.

In this sample, this clone turned up a few times. The chain carries TRBV29-1 and TRBJ1-2; possibly TRBD1 for D (6 bases). CDR3 length: 13 residues. The V and J ends lost 2 bases and 7 bases respectively, with 14 bases between them. Germline values: CDR1 SQVTM, CDR2 ANQGSEA. The CDR3 coding sequence is TGCAGCGTTGAAACAGGGATCATTGGTGGCTACACCTTC. Its translation is CSVETGIIGGYTF.

The V gene is TRBV12-5, the J gene TRBJ1-5; D not certain. Trimming stripped 1 base from V and 9 bases from J, with 10 bases between. Germline CDR1 is LGHNT and CDR2 is FRNRAP. This CDR3 region has 13 residues. For the CDR3, the DNA is TGTGCTAGTGGTTTGGCTAATAGTGTGCCCCAGCATTTT. This encodes CASGLANSVPQHF.

The chain recombines TRBV7-2 with TRBJ1-4, with 9 bases fitting TRBD1. Trimming removed 5 bases from V and 5 bases from J; junction bases left unmatched: 3. The CDR3 consists of 14 residues. Germline values: CDR1 SGHTA, CDR2 FQGNSA. For the CDR3, the DNA is TGTGCCAGCAGCCCGGACAGGGGCAATGAAAAACTGTTTTTT. Its protein is CASSPDRGNEKLFF.

V and J are TRBV28 and TRBJ2-4, with a weak D call TRBD2 (5 bases). Trimming pared 3 bases from V and 0 bases from J, leaving 9 bases between. The CDR3 covers 15 residues. CDR1 is MDHEN and CDR2 is SYDVKM in the germline V gene. The CDR3 sequence: CASSFPGLAKNIQYF. CDR3 bases: TGTGCCAGCAGTTTCCCAGGACTAGCCAAAAACATTCAGTACTTC.

The chain has TRBV6-6 and TRBJ2-3; 10 bases map to TRBD2. Germline loops: CDR1 MNHNY, CDR2 SVGAGI (reference sequence). V lost 3 bases to trimming and J lost 1 base; unmatched junction nucleotides: 1. This CDR3 comprises 15 residues. CDR3 protein: CASSYLAGGTDTQYF. CDR3 nucleotide sequence: TGTGCCAGCAGTTATCTAGCGGGGGGCACAGATACGCAGTATTTT.

V usage is TRBV4-3 and J usage is TRBJ2-2, with 7 bases that match TRBD1. J lost 0 bases, V lost 6 bases, and 13 bases had no gene match. This CDR3 has 18 amino acids. In germline, CDR1 is LGHNA, CDR2 YSLEER. Here the CDR3 reads CASSHPGQSTANTGELFF. The DNA for the CDR3 is TGCGCCAGCAGTCATCCGGGACAGTCAACCGCGAACACCGGGGAGCTGTTTTTT.

This sequence joins TRBV5-6 and TRBJ1-5, with 8 bases matching TRBD1. V lost 2 bases to trimming and J lost 3 bases; unmatched junction nucleotides: 7. This CDR3 contains 16 residues. Germline V gene sequence: CDR1 SGHDT, CDR2 YYEEEE. CDR3 in DNA: TGTGCCAGCAGCTTTCAGACAGGGGAGGACAATCAGCCCCAGCATTTT. It yields the protein CASSFQTGEDNQPQHF.

This rearrangement joins TRBV29-1 to TRBJ2-5; D is uncertain. Germline lookup yields CDR1 SQVTM and CDR2 ANQGSEA. The CDR3 is made up of 11 amino acids. V was pared by 2 bases and J by 5 bases, with 6 bases between. The CDR3: CSVEPQETQYF. The CDR3 DNA reads as TGCAGCGTTGAACCCCAGGAGACCCAGTACTTC.

The gene calls are TRBV6-6 and TRBJ2-5; 12 nucleotides match TRBD2. The V gene end was trimmed by 6 bases and the J gene end by 4 bases; junction bases not matched to a gene: 9. The CDR3 runs to 16 residues. Germline CDR1 is MNHNY and CDR2 is SVGAGI (reference sequence). CDR3 amino acids: CASRRASGGAGETQYF. The DNA for the CDR3 is TGTGCCAGCAGGAGGGCTAGCGGGGGGGCAGGAGAGACCCAGTACTTC.

V usage is TRBV30 and J usage is TRBJ1-3; D is ambiguous. Per the germline V gene, CDR1 is GTSNPN and CDR2 is SVGIG (reference sequence). This CDR3 contains 13 residues. The V end lost 0 bases, the J end lost 3 bases, and 6 bases lay between the germline ends. The CDR3 bases are TGTGCCTGGAGTGTTACCAGTGGAAACACCATATATTTT. Protein sequence: CAWSVTSGNTIYF.

The genes are TRBV6-1 and TRBJ2-1; the D gene is possibly TRBD1 (6 bases). Trimming removed 4 bases at V and 3 bases at J, with 22 bases between. This CDR3 comprises 18 residues. Germline CDR1 reads MNHNS; CDR2 reads SASEGT. The CDR3 DNA sequence: TGTGCCAGCAGTGGAGCGGACAGTCGGGCCACCAACTACAATGAGCAGTTCTTC. This encodes CASSGADSRATNYNEQFF.

This sequence joins TRBV10-1 and TRBJ2-3; D assignment may be TRBD1 or TRBD2 (10 bases each). CDR1 and CDR2 from the germline V gene are WNHNN and SYGVQD (reference sequence). The CDR3 spans 19 residues. DNA for the CDR3: TGCACTCAAGACAGGGGGCGCGGACTAGCGGTTCATAGCACAGATACGCAGTATTTT. Protein sequence: CTQDRGRGLAVHSTDTQYF.

The chain has TRBV6-5 and TRBJ2-5; D ambiguous. V lost 4 bases, J lost 1 base, and 13 bases lay in between. Germline assignment: CDR1 MNHEY and CDR2 SVGAGI. There are 15 residues in the CDR3. Written as DNA, the CDR3 is TGTGCCAGCAGTTTGGGCTGGGCCAGCCAAGAGACCCAGTACTTC. This encodes CASSLGWASQETQYF.

This clone appeared once. This chain uses TRBV27 with TRBJ2-7; 12 bases are shared with TRBD1. This CDR3 contains 18 residues. Germline V gives CDR1 MNHEY, CDR2 SMNVEV (reference sequence). V lost 6 bases, J lost 7 bases, and 19 bases stayed unmatched. CDR3 DNA sequence: TGTGCCAGCAGCCCCTACAGACAGGGGGGACAGGGGGCAGGGGAGCAGTACTTC. Amino acids: CASSPYRQGGQGAGEQYF.